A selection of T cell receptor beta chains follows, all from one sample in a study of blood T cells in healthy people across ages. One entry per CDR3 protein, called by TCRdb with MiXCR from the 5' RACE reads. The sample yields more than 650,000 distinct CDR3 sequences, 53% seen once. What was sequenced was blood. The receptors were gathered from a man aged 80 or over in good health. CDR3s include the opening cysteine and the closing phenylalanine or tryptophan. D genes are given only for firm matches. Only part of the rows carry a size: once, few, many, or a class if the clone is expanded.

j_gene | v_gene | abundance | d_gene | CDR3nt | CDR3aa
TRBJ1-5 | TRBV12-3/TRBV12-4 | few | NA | TGTGCCAGCACAACAGGGTTTGGGAGTCAGCCCCAGCATTTT | CASTTGFGSQPQHF
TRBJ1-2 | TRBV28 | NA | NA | TGTGCTATCCACCCCAGGGGAAGTTATGGCTACACCTTC | CAIHPRGSYGYTF
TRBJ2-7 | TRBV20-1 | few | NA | TGCAGTGCTAGAGCCCCGACTAGTTCCTACGAGCAGTACTTC | CSARAPTSSYEQYF
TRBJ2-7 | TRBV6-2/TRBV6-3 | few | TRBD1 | TGTGCCAGCAGTTCGTACGGGACAGGGATTTCCTACGAGCAGTACTTC | CASSSYGTGISYEQYF
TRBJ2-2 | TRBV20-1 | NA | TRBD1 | TGCAGTGCTCCCGACAGGGGCGGGACCGGGGAGCTGTTTTTT | CSAPDRGGTGELFF
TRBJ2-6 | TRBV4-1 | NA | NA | TGCGCCAGCAGCCCCCACGACGGCAGGATTAACTCTGGGGCCAACGTCCTGACTTTC | CASSPHDGRINSGANVLTF
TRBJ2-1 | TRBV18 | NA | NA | TGTGCCTGCTCACCACGGGTGTACAATGAGCAGTTCTTC | CACSPRVYNEQFF
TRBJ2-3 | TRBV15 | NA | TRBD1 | TGTGCCACCAGCAGAGTTCGGACAGGTGTCATGAAAGCGCAGTATTTT | CATSRVRTGVMKAQYF
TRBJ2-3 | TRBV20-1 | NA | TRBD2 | TGCAGTGCTGGGACTAGCGGGCAGTATAGGGGTGATACGCAGTATTTT | CSAGTSGQYRGDTQYF
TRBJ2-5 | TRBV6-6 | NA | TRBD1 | TGTGCCAGCAGGGACAGGGGGACGGAGTACTTC | CASRDRGTEYF
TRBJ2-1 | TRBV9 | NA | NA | TGTGCCAGCAGCGTAGATCCGGGAGTGGCCTACAATGAGCAGTTCTTC | CASSVDPGVAYNEQFF
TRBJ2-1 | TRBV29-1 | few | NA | TGCAGCGTTGCCCGGGGAGATGAGCAGTTCTTC | CSVARGDEQFF
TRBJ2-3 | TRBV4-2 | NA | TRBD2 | TGTGCCAGCAGCCAAGAAAGACTAGCCGCCGATACGCAGTATTTT | CASSQERLAADTQYF
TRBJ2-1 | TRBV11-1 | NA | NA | TGTGCCAGCAGCTTAGTCCGGGACTGGAATTACAATGAGCAGTTCTTC | CASSLVRDWNYNEQFF
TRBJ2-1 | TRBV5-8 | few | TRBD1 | TGTGCCAGCAGCACGGGACAGGGGGAGTTCTTC | CASSTGQGEFF
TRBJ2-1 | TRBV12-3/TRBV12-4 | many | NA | TGTGCCAGCAGGTCCGACACTTCCTACAATGAGCAGTTCTTC | CASRSDTSYNEQFF
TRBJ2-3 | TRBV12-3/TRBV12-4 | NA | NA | TGTGCCAGCAGTTCGCCTAGGAGGGGGCACAGATACGCGTATTTT | CASSSPRRGHRYAYF
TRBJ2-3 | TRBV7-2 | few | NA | TGTGCCAGCAGCCCGGGGGCGGGAGCTTTTTCAGATACGCAGTATTTT | CASSPGAGAFSDTQYF
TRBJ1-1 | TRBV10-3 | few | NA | TGTGCCATCAGTGAGAAGGGGAACACTGAAGCTTTCTTT | CAISEKGNTEAFF
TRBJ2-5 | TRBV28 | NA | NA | TGTGCCAGCACGCGGGTAGGGACCCAGTACTTC | CASTRVGTQYF
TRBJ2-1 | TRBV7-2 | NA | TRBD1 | TGTGCCAGCAGCTTAGCTTGGGACAGGGTGGGGAGCTCCTACAATGAGCAGTTCTTC | CASSLAWDRVGSSYNEQFF